Listed below are T cell receptor beta chains from one sample, sequenced in a study of OX40 agonist ivuxolimab in advanced cancers. Assay: immunoSEQ multiplex PCR; the TCRdb copy retains only in-frame clones and omits some. The data show 30,000 to 40,000 clones, with roughly 79% seen just once and about 20% held by the top ten. The source material was CD4+ or CD8+ T cells sorted from blood, sampled in a trial of the OX40 agonist ivuxolimab. The receptors were gathered from an adult with an advanced solid tumor such as melanoma, head and neck, liver or kidney cancer. Each CDR3 is given with its conserved first and last residue. The D gene is left open where the match is weak. Expanded clones get a size class; other rows say once, few or many, or leave the size out.

J	size	V	D	DNA	CDR3
TRBJ2-3	-	TRBV7-9	-	TGTGCCAGCAGCCCACCGGAAGGTGACACAGATACGCAGTATTTT	CASSPPEGDTDTQYF
TRBJ1-4	-	TRBV5-6	TRBD1	TGTGCCAGCAGCTATACAGGGGTTAATGAAAAACTGTTTTTT	CASSYTGVNEKLFF
TRBJ1-2	-	TRBV7-9	-	TGTGCCAGCAGCTATGGAGACGGCGGCTACACCTTC	CASSYGDGGYTF
TRBJ2-7	-	TRBV6-5	-	TGTGCCAGCAGTTACTCGATCATACCATACGAGCAGTACTTC	CASSYSIIPYEQYF
TRBJ2-7	-	TRBV11-2	TRBD1	TGTGCCAGCAGCCGACAGGGCTACGAGCAGTACTTC	CASSRQGYEQYF
TRBJ1-6	-	TRBV28	-	TGTGCCAGCAGAAGCCGGTACCACTCCGATTCACCCCTCCACTTT	CASRSRYHSDSPLHF
TRBJ1-5	few	TRBV6-1	-	TGTGCCAGCAGTGAATTCGGGGGTTGGCAGCCCCAGCATTTT	CASSEFGGWQPQHF
TRBJ1-1	-	TRBV4-1	-	TGCGCCAGCAGCCAAGATCGTTTGGGCAGTAACACTGAAGCTTTCTTT	CASSQDRLGSNTEAFF
TRBJ1-2	many	TRBV11-2	-	TGTGCCAGCAGCTCCAAATGGAGGGGATCCTATGGCTACACCTTC	CASSSKWRGSYGYTF
TRBJ1-2	once	TRBV6-1	-	TGTGCCAGCAGCCGGGACAAATTCTATGGCTACACCTTC	CASSRDKFYGYTF
TRBJ2-7	few	TRBV30	TRBD1	TGTGCCTGGAGTGGGGGACAGGGGGTCTCCTACGAGCAGTACTTC	CAWSGGQGVSYEQYF
TRBJ1-6	-	TRBV6-1	-	TGTGCCAGCAGTGAAGCAGGGAGGGGGATGGGGTCACCCCTCCACTTT	CASSEAGRGMGSPLHF
TRBJ1-2	medium-sized	TRBV29-1	-	TGCAGCGTTGGCGACAGTATATTGACAACCTATGGCTACACCTTC	CSVGDSILTTYGYTF
TRBJ1-5	once	TRBV28	-	TGTGCCAGCAGTTTAACAGGCACCTCTCAAGGGCAGCCCCAGCATTTT	CASSLTGTSQGQPQHF
TRBJ2-1	-	TRBV18	-	TGTGCCAGCTCGAACACCCAGAACAATGAGCAGTTCTTC	CASSNTQNNEQFF
TRBJ2-3	once	TRBV28	-	TGTGCCAGCAGTTTAGCCGGGAGAATCGGCACAGATACGCAGTATTTT	CASSLAGRIGTDTQYF
TRBJ2-1	-	TRBV7-3	TRBD2	TGTGCCAGCAGCTTAGGGGGAGGGAACAATGAGCAGTTCTTC	CASSLGGGNNEQFF
TRBJ2-3	-	TRBV25-1	-	TGTGCCAGCAGTGAAGGGGAGGCAGATACGCAGTATTTT	CASSEGEADTQYF
TRBJ1-4	-	TRBV28	-	TGTGCCAGCAGTTGGGGCTCAACTAATGAAAAACTGTTTTTT	CASSWGSTNEKLFF
TRBJ1-6	few	TRBV10-1	-	TGCGCCAGCAGTGAGGGGTGGGCCGCACCCCTCCACTTT	CASSEGWAAPLHF
TRBJ2-7	-	TRBV6-5	-	TGTGCCAGCAGTTACTCGCATGCCTTTCCACCCTACGAGCAGTACTTC	CASSYSHAFPPYEQYF
TRBJ1-2	once	TRBV5-5	TRBD1	TGTGCCAGCAGCTTGGGGACAGGGCTTAGCTATGGCTACACCTTC	CASSLGTGLSYGYTF
TRBJ2-7	-	TRBV11-2	TRBD2	TGTGCCAGCAGCTACGGGGGGAGTGGCGAGCAGTACTTC	CASSYGGSGEQYF